This T cell receptor (beta chain) was profiled in a study of T cells expressing NK-cell markers (dated by TCRdb to about 2020). About the full investigation: In sorted CD3+CD56+NKG2C+, CD3+CD56+NKG2C- and CD3+CD56-NKG2C+ T-cell subsets from about eight donors, TCR beta-chain repertoires were profiled. The eight sequenced donors were randomly selected healthy volunteers, three men and five women. Sequencing of the libraries produced 2 x 150 bp reads on Illumina HiSeq 2000/2500, MiSeq or NextSeq. Of the eight sequenced donors, seven were found to be HCMV-seropositive and one was found to be HCMV-seronegative.

The CDR3 starts with the cysteine, ends with the phenylalanine, and has 14 residues. No DNA is listed. CDR1 and CDR2 were assigned from the germline V gene as SQVTM and ANQGSEA. Details on this clonotype: The antigen it binds to is not known.

HCMV serostatus was determined by detecting HCMV-specific IgG in serum with a commercial ELISA kit. Peripheral blood mononuclear cells were isolated from blood by Ficoll density gradient centrifugation. The sequencing machine was an Illumina HiSeq 2000. The TCR beta cDNA libraries were made using 5'RACE template switching, a step that added both a universal primer site and unique molecular identifiers. cDNA synthesis was primed from the TCR beta constant segment and was followed by two successive PCR amplification steps. The original methods were these. MIGEC handled demultiplexing of the reads and grouping by UMI, while MiTCR was used to assemble and quantify clonotypes. To exclude erroneous sequences, any TCR cDNA sequence not supported by at least two reads was discarded. The tcR package was used for downstream repertoire analysis, and clonotypes were matched between fractions using CDR3 nucleotide sequence together with V segment. VDJmatch was used to annotate antigen specificity against VDJdb, with one amino acid substitution in CDR3 allowed. TCRdb reprocessed the public reads and reports one entry per CDR3 protein sequence, without DNA. The V and J calls, along with clone size, are taken from TCRdb and not from the paper's own processing. The sample has 500,000 or so distinct CDR3 sequences on record. The top ten hold under 4.5% of the sample.

Broad study findings and their caveats: In several donors, the dominant CD3+CD56+NKG2C+ clonotypes were found to rank among the top 10 CD8+ clonotypes and to make up roughly 1.0-7.0% of CD8+ T cells. Those dominant clonotypes were again the most abundant among CD3+CD56-NKG2C+ cells in several donors, at roughly 25-65%. It remained unclear whether the expanded NKG2C-expressing T cell clones were specific for HCMV antigens.

Material: blood T cells: a sorted CD56 or NKG2C T cell subset, CD4+ or CD8+ T cells, or bulk PBMC T cells (not recorded which). The origin of this receptor is a man in his late teens or twenties in good health. Donor details come from another sample of the same person, matched by shared clones. The chain is made from TRBV29-1 and TRBJ1-1; the TCRdb call, TRBD1, lacks DNA for checking. The CDR3 protein sequence reads: CSVYYRGQRTEAFF.